This note documents a single T cell receptor (beta chain) sequence. The sample originates from a study of cytotoxic CD8 clonotypes in ibrutinib-treated CLL. In the study overall: The patients, about a dozen relapsed/refractory and 15 treatment-naive, included fewer than 18 who were IGHV unmutated.

Libraries were prepared by immunoSEQ multiplex PCR; TCRdb keeps only in-frame clonotypes and omits some of them. The sample carries approximately 300,000 clones, about 77% recorded once. The germline V and J ends were trimmed by 0 bases and 4 bases, with 6 bases remaining between them. Germline V gene lookup returns CDR1 SGHAT and CDR2 FQNNGV. CDR3 size: 13 residues. The sequence was obtained from a human donor with chronic lymphocytic leukemia. The sequencing here drew on PBMCs, taken before ibrutinib treatment. V and J are TRBV11-2 and TRBJ1-2, with D perhaps TRBD1 (6 bases). In DNA form, the CDR3 reads TGTGCCAGCAGCTTAGAACAGGGCTATGGCTACACCTTC. Translating gives CASSLEQGYGYTF.